The 21 T cell receptor beta chains below were found in one sample sequenced in a study of T cell responses to AZD1222 COVID-19 vaccine (dated by TCRdb to the early 2020s). The time point label here, explained by the study, means: baseline before first vaccination. In the paper's terms, the treatment or condition label means: meningococcal conjugate vaccine given as trial control. The library was obtained by the immunoSEQ multiplex PCR assay. In its TCRdb copy, this immuneACCESS table keeps in-frame sequences only and misses some clones. Where compared with another copy, unresolved V genes explain less than half of these, and the others have no known cause. In this sample the table shows 98,000 or so clones, over 85% of which occur a single time. In total, the top ten clones hold about 3% of the sample. The specimen comprised peripheral blood, sampled on day 0 of MenACWY control vaccination. The receptor set was obtained from an adult in good health.

The CDR3 region is CASSVDSSDYGYTF. The CDR3 DNA reads as TGTGCCAGCAGCGTGGACAGTAGCGACTATGGCTACACCTTC. The chain couples TRBV5-4 to TRBJ1-2; D may be TRBD1 (6 bases). Germline values: CDR1 SGHNT, CDR2 YYREEE (reference sequence). The V and J ends lost 4 bases and 3 bases respectively, with 13 bases between them. The CDR3 runs to 14 residues.

This clone was recorded a few times. The chain carries TRBV7-9 and TRBJ1-1; possibly TRBD1 for D (6 bases). The V gene lost 5 bases and the J gene lost 3 bases, with 16 bases spanning the gap. From germline, CDR1 is SEHNR and CDR2 FQNEAQ (reference sequence). The CDR3 has 15 residues. The CDR3: CASSHTGTLDTEAFF. DNA of the CDR3: TGTGCCAGCAGCCATACCGGGACATTGGACACTGAAGCTTTCTTT. The variable domain in full, completed from reference TRBV7-9 and TRBJ1-1, reads DTGVSQNPRHKITKRGQNVTFRCDPISEHNRLYWYRQTLGQGPEFLTYFQNEAQLEKSRLLSDRFSAERPKGSFSTLEIQRTEQGDSAMYLCASSHTGTLDTEAFFGQGTRLTVV.

The chain uses TRBV1 and TRBJ2-7; the D call in the table, TRBD2, was not verified against the DNA. TRBV1 is recorded as a pseudogene. The CDR3 has 15 amino acids. Written as DNA, the CDR3 is TGCACCAGCAGCCAAACTAGGCGGGGGGCACACGAGCAGTACTTC. Translated, it gives CTSSQTRRGAHEQYF.

J is TRBJ1-4 and V is TRBV6-4, with D perhaps TRBD1 (5 bases). Germline V gives CDR1 MRHNA, CDR2 SNTAGT. The CDR3 has 18 residues. V was clipped by 3 bases and J by 0 bases, with 17 bases between them. The CDR3 nucleotides read TGTGCCAGCAGTGAAAGACCGTTGGGACGGACAACTAATGAAAAACTGTTTTTT. Translated: CASSERPLGRTTNEKLFF.

This clone is a singleton in its sample. The rearrangement links TRBV6-5 to TRBJ2-7; 7 bases agree with TRBD1. The CDR3 is 14 amino acids. Losses at the gene ends were 4 bases for V and 3 bases for J; bases not matched to a gene: 6. The germline gives CDR1 MNHEY, CDR2 SVGAGI. The chain's CDR3 is CASSLGQTDYEQYF. DNA for the CDR3: TGTGCCAGCAGTTTGGGACAGACCGACTACGAGCAGTACTTC.

This clone was detected once. The chain employs TRBV10-3 and TRBJ1-5; 12 bases map to TRBD1. This CDR3 is built from 18 residues. Trimming cost V 4 bases and J 2 bases; bases outside gene matches: 9. The V gene's germline CDR1 is ENHRY and CDR2 SYGVKD. This CDR3 reads CAISAGTGGGEGNQPQHF. The CDR3, as DNA: TGTGCCATCAGTGCCGGGACAGGGGGCGGAGAGGGCAATCAGCCCCAGCATTTT.

The chain is built from TRBV7-2 and TRBJ2-1; D is unclear. The CDR3 spans 15 residues. Trimming shortened V by 5 bases and J by 4 bases, and 15 bases separated the two germline ends. CDR1 SGHTA and CDR2 FQGNSA come from the germline V gene. CDR3: CASSTTPRLYNEQFF. For the CDR3, the DNA is TGTGCCAGCAGCACAACCCCTCGACTGTACAATGAGCAGTTCTTC.

V and J are TRBV6-4 and TRBJ1-5, with 7 bases lining up with TRBD1. Germline CDR1 is MRHNA and CDR2 is SNTAGT. V dropped 2 bases and J dropped 0; count of bases not matched to a gene: 10. The CDR3 loop spans 18 amino acids. CDR3 sequence: CASSDEGYRGASNQPQHF. The CDR3 DNA sequence: TGTGCCAGCAGTGACGAGGGGTACAGGGGAGCTAGCAATCAGCCCCAGCATTTT.

This clone was observed once. J is TRBJ2-3 and V is TRBV19, with D tentatively TRBD2 (7 bases). Germline CDR1 and CDR2: LNHDA and SQIVND (reference sequence). CDR3 length: 17 residues. Trimming left V 3 bases short and J 0 bases short, with 16 bases between. The CDR3 nucleotides are TGTGCCAGTAGTATCAGGGGCGGGGAGGGGAGCACAGATACGCAGTATTTT. It encodes CASSIRGGEGSTDTQYF.

V gene TRBV27 combines with J gene TRBJ1-6; D is uncertain. Trimming took off 3 bases at V and 4 bases at J, with 19 bases between the two ends. The germline V gene has CDR1 MNHEY and CDR2 SMNVEV (reference sequence). This CDR3 has 18 amino acids. The CDR3: CASSFSGTSSPYNSPLHF. The DNA for the CDR3 is TGTGCCAGCAGTTTTTCTGGTACTAGTTCGCCATATAATTCACCCCTCCACTTT.

The chain recombines TRBV10-1 with TRBJ2-7; D is unclear. V gave up 2 bases and J gave up 7 bases, with 9 bases separating them. This CDR3 is built from 12 residues. Germline V gene lookup returns CDR1 WNHNN and CDR2 SYGVQD (reference sequence). The CDR3 loop is CASSEGVGEQYF. The DNA of the CDR3 is TGCGCCAGCAGTGAGGGGGTGGGGGAGCAGTACTTC.

The chain recombines TRBV5-4 with TRBJ2-1, with TRBD2 identical over 13 bases. The CDR3 totals 15 residues. Germline V lookup: CDR1 SGHNT, CDR2 YYREEE (reference sequence). Trimming at V came to 4 bases and at J to 8 bases, leaving 6 bases not matched to a gene. DNA for the CDR3: TGTGCCAGCAGCGTACTAGCGGGGGGGCCCGATGAGCAGTTCTTC. It is translated as CASSVLAGGPDEQFF.

The rearrangement joins TRBV19 to TRBJ1-1; TRBD1 matches 9 bases. Germline CDR1 and CDR2: LNHDA and SQIVND (reference sequence). The V gene end was trimmed by 4 bases and the J gene end by 3 bases; junction bases not matched to a gene: 9. This CDR3 has 16 amino acids. Here the CDR3 DNA reads TGTGCCAGTAGTAGGAACAGGGGGCAGGGGTACACTGAAGCTTTCTTT. Its translation: CASSRNRGQGYTEAFF.

The rearrangement joins TRBV3-1 (or the pseudogene TRBV3-2) to TRBJ2-3, with D unresolved. Germline lookup yields CDR1 LGHDT and CDR2 YNNKEL (reference sequence). Trimming stripped 1 base from V and 1 base from J, with 15 bases between. This CDR3 has 17 residues. The chain's CDR3 is CASSQVGRDLRTDTQYF. Written as DNA, the CDR3 is TGTGCCAGCAGCCAAGTTGGAAGGGATCTTCGCACAGATACGCAGTATTTT.

The chain is built from TRBV19 and TRBJ1-3; D remains unclear. Germline V CDR1 and CDR2: LNHDA, SQIVND (reference sequence). Trimming shortened V by 3 bases and J by 0 bases, and 9 bases separated the two germline ends. This CDR3 is 15 amino acids long. In nucleotides, the CDR3 is TGTGCCAGTAGTATTGACAAAGACTCTGGAAACACCATATATTTT. It is translated as CASSIDKDSGNTIYF. Complete variable domain (other parts from reference TRBV19 and TRBJ1-3): DGGITQSPKYLFRKEGQNVTLSCEQNLNHDAMYWYRQDPGQGLRLIYYSQIVNDFQKGDIAEGYSVSREKKESFPLTVTSAQKNPTAFYLCASSIDKDSGNTIYFGEGSWLTVV.

This CDR3 reads CASSFAGGYGYTF. CDR3 DNA sequence: TGTGCCAGCAGCTTCGCCGGGGGTTATGGCTACACCTTC. The chain has TRBV7-2 and TRBJ1-2; tentatively, D is TRBD1 (5 bases). The CDR3 runs 13 residues. Trimming took 3 bases from V and 5 from J, leaving 10 bases between them. Germline V gives CDR1 SGHTA, CDR2 FQGNSA.

V is TRBV6-2 or TRBV6-3 and J is TRBJ1-1, with unresolved D. Between the trimmed V and J ends, which lost 0 bases and 6 bases, there was a span of 5 bases. This CDR3 is 12 amino acids long. CDR1 is MNHEY and CDR2 is SVGEGT in the germline V gene. This CDR3 is CASSYSRAEAFF. The CDR3 nucleotides are TGTGCCAGCAGTTACTCGCGGGCTGAAGCTTTCTTT.

The rearrangement joins TRBV7-9 to TRBJ1-4, with D possibly matching TRBD1 (5 bases). Trimming stripped 1 base from V and 0 bases from J, with 12 bases between. This CDR3 spans 17 amino acids. Germline CDR1 reads SEHNR; CDR2 reads FQNEAQ (reference sequence). DNA for the CDR3: TGTGCCAGCAGCTTAGAACGAGGGGCCGCAACTAATGAAAAACTGTTTTTT. Residues: CASSLERGAATNEKLFF.

The V call is TRBV5-1, the J call TRBJ2-5; 8 bases match TRBD1. The ends lost 3 bases at V and 5 bases at J; junction bases unmatched: 9. Germline V lookup: CDR1 SGHRS, CDR2 YFSETQ. The CDR3 has 15 amino acids. CDR3: CASSYLGTGRETQYF. The CDR3 DNA reads as TGCGCCAGCAGCTACCTAGGGACAGGAAGGGAGACCCAGTACTTC.

The rearrangement joins TRBV28 to TRBJ1-5; D gene unclear. Germline lookup yields CDR1 MDHEN and CDR2 SYDVKM. The CDR3 loop spans 14 amino acids. V was clipped by 2 bases and J by 9 bases, with 14 bases between them. CDR3 residues: CASSLEGLGRPQHF. DNA for the CDR3: TGTGCCAGCAGTTTAGAAGGGCTTGGAAGGCCCCAGCATTTT.

The rearrangement links TRBV13 to TRBJ2-2; no clear D gene. V was clipped by 3 bases and J by 4 bases, with 6 bases between them. Germline V gene lookup returns CDR1 PRHDT and CDR2 FYEKMQ (reference sequence). The CDR3 runs to 13 residues. DNA of the CDR3: TGTGCCAGCAGCTTCAGATTCACCGGGGAGCTGTTTTTT. This encodes CASSFRFTGELFF.